One TCR beta chain is described in this entry. Its antigen specificity is not known. It has no much larger one-base neighbor in the sample; base qualities were not kept. Other DNA sequences from this sample encode an identical CDR3 as well. The source of the sample is a study of blood T cell repertoires in COVID-19 (dated by TCRdb to 2020 to 2021). Notes on the research overall: Samples from collaborators originated in the United States, Italy and Spain and spanned both the acute and convalescent phases of COVID-19. The prospective study material was composed of cDNA or gDNA derived from T cells, B-cell-depleted T cells, or PBMCs. Subjects who had been exposed to COVID-19, were actively infected with it, or had recovered from it provided the deeply sampled blood TCRbeta repertoires that made up the dataset. The repertoires were released in a freely available public database intended as a resource for research on the immune response to SARS-CoV-2. Samples came from the ongoing ImmuneRACE study (first 160 participants) plus 1,254 subjects from 6 global collaborators. Nearly every sample came with metadata listing a de-identified subject ID, COVID-19 status, age in years and sex. HLA class I and class II types, where available, came from metadata supplied by the sample provider rather than from assay-based typing.

According to the germline V gene (reference sequence), CDR1 reads LNHDA and CDR2 reads SQIVND. V is pared back by 1 base and J by 4 bases, with 13 bases lying between the germline termini. From the cysteine through the phenylalanine, the CDR3 covers 15 amino acids. Only the CDR3 part of the read is kept: 45 bases, read in frame from the first base. Whole blood was collected in K2EDTA tubes by collaborating institutions according to the institutions' own protocols. For TCRbeta analysis, collaborators shipped samples as frozen whole blood, isolated PBMCs, or DNA extracted from either of those sample types. TCRbeta CDR3 regions were amplified from genomic DNA by means of the immunoSEQ Assay, a bias-controlled multiplex PCR. On the authors' methods: The number of nucleated cells in each sample was estimated by amplification of reference gene primers within the assay. Sequence reads were collapsed and filtered to measure the absolute abundance of every unique TCRbeta CDR3 rearrangement. For each sample, productive Simpson clonality was calculated as the square root of Simpson's diversity index over productive rearrangements. Not all clones reach the TCRdb copy of this immuneACCESS table, which keeps in-frame sequences only. Checked studies attribute under half of the gap to unresolved V genes and leave the rest unexplained. That table gives V, J and clone size, and the DNA gave D and trimming. This sample lists 85,000 to 110,000 clones; 89% were detected once. The ten biggest clones cover approximately 3.6% of the sample.

General study outcomes and caveats: The amount of clinical and demographic metadata varied by source and participant and was provided uncurated.

Sequenced sample: peripheral blood. The TCR sequence derives from a woman aged 60-70 years with acute or convalescent COVID-19. This sequence uses TRBV19 and TRBJ1-1; possibly the D gene is TRBD1, per 6 matching bases. The CDR3 reads as follows: CASSIGGGGSTEAFF. The DNA is as follows: TGTGCCAGTAGTATAGGAGGGGGTGGAAGCACTGAAGCTTTCTTT.